This TCR beta chain was retrieved from a study of blood T cell repertoires in COVID-19. About the study: Spain, Italy and the United States supplied samples that represented acute and convalescent COVID-19. PBMCs, B-cell-depleted T cells, or T cells provided the cDNA or gDNA that made up the material.

Authors' processing steps: Cell counts per sample came from amplifying reference gene primers. Here immunoSEQ multiplex PCR was the method, and the copy in TCRdb shows in-frame clones only, minus some. For V, J and clone size, that table is used; D and trimming come from the DNA. Of over 200,000 clones in the sample, less than 90% were seen once. The CDR3 extends over 16 amino acids. Trimming took 2 bases from V and 0 from J; bases not matched to a gene: 5. The V gene's germline CDR1 is MNHEY and CDR2 SVGEGT. The chain recombines TRBV6-2 or TRBV6-3 with TRBJ2-5; TRBD2 agrees at 8 bases. This TCR came from a man aged 40-55 years with active or convalescent COVID-19. Sequencing was performed on peripheral blood. Here the CDR3 reads CASSYTWRGDQETQYF. CDR3 nucleotides: TGTGCCAGCAGTTACACTTGGCGGGGGGACCAAGAGACCCAGTACTTC.